This TCR beta chain stems from a study of blood T cells in healthy people across ages. Findings and caveats of the study: Diversity of TCR beta per million T cells declined in a roughly linear way with age.

Using a J-beta primer mix together with a sample-barcoded 5' primer, a second PCR was run for 7 to 11 cycles. One entry per CDR3 protein, called by TCRdb with MiXCR from the 5' RACE reads. The data contain more than 1.4 million distinct CDR3 sequences, about 40% of them singletons. Trimming at V came to 4 bases and at J to 5 bases, leaving 9 bases not matched to a gene. Germline-derived CDR1 and CDR2 are SGHKS and YYEKEE (reference sequence). The CDR3 length is 16 residues. Only a few counts were recorded for this clonotype. Its antigen is not identified. The chain is built from TRBV5-5 and TRBJ2-7, with 13 bases matching TRBD2. Material for sequencing was blood. This receptor was taken from a woman under 30 in good health. CDR3: CASSRELAGGFHEQYF. CDR3 DNA: TGTGCCAGCAGCCGGGAACTAGCGGGAGGGTTCCACGAGCAGTACTTC.